This T cell receptor beta chain originates from a study of blood T cells in healthy people across ages. This CDR3 has 12 residues. In germline, CDR1 is PRHDT, CDR2 FYEKMQ (reference sequence). V lost 4 bases, J lost 7 bases, and 8 bases lay in between. General observations from the study: Investigators viewed diversity estimates from one million T cells as underestimates, the study reported.

Next came a second PCR, run for about 7 to 12 cycles, which used a sample-barcoded 5' primer along with a J-beta primer mix. From the 5' RACE reads, TCRdb called clonotypes with MiXCR, one entry per CDR3 protein. This sample carries approximately 800,000 distinct CDR3 sequences, 58% of them seen once, and the ten largest clones take about 20%. This clonotype was counted between two and nine times. Its matching antigen is unknown. Input material: blood. This rearrangement joins TRBV13 to TRBJ2-1, with D unresolved. The origin of this receptor is a man younger than 40 in good health. For the CDR3, the DNA is TGTGCCAGCAGCTCCAGGATAAATGAGCAGTTCTTC. The encoded protein is CASSSRINEQFF.